These 3 T cell receptor beta chains originate from one sample sequenced in a study of identifying expanded T cells in peripheral blood. Sequencing was performed with immunoSEQ multiplex PCR; in TCRdb, only in-frame clones are kept and a portion is missing. Of approximately 100,000 clones listed, 85% to 90% are singletons. Sequencing was carried out using blood. The receptors come from a person aged 18 to 70 in good health.

This CDR3 is CASSPRDRQKQFF. Written as DNA, the CDR3 is TGTGCCAGCAGCCCGCGGGACAGACAAAAGCAGTTCTTC. This chain uses TRBV11-2 with TRBJ2-1, with D perhaps matching TRBD1 (7 bases). V was cut by 5 bases and J by 11 bases, with 16 bases left in between. Per the germline V gene, CDR1 is SGHAT and CDR2 is FQNNGV. CDR3 length: 13 residues.

This chain joins TRBV6-1 and TRBJ2-5; a possible D gene is TRBD1 (6 bases). The CDR3 length is 14 residues. Between the trimmed V and J ends, which lost 5 bases and 1 base, there was a span of 11 bases. CDR1 is MNHNS, CDR2 SASEGT, per germline. CDR3 amino acids: CASSRQAFQETQYF. In DNA, the CDR3 is TGTGCCAGCAGTCGACAGGCTTTCCAAGAGACCCAGTACTTC.

V is TRBV7-8 and J is TRBJ2-5; 8 bases agree with TRBD2. Near its end, the DNA agrees better with TRBJ2-7, so the J call may be wrong. Germline V gene lookup returns CDR1 SGHVS and CDR2 FQNEAQ. The CDR3 is 20 amino acids. CDR3 nucleotide sequence: TGTGCCAGCAGCTCAACCGCATACCCAACCACCGGGGGGGACTCCTACGAGCAGTACTTC. Its translation is CASSSTAYPTTGGDSYEQYF.